This T cell receptor (beta chain) comes out of a study of T cells in Graves' hyperthyroidism and ophthalmopathy. Study results and caveats: The model foresaw ophthalmopathy a median approximately 6.3 months prior to onset. Most clonotypes expanded in the thyroid (above 0.001) were also present in blood. Through a model of 13 V-J features, ophthalmopathy was separated from stable hyperthyroidism.

CDR1 and CDR2 (germline): SGHRS, YFSETQ. The trim removed 2 bases at V and 3 bases at J, leaving 10 bases unmatched. The CDR3 runs to 16 residues. TCR beta CDR3 regions were amplified from RNA transcripts. Using the HTBI primer set, a first-round RT-PCR was run on the TCR CDR3. TCRdb ran MiXCR on the multiplex PCR reads and lists one entry per CDR3 protein. The sample lists around 620,000 distinct CDR3 sequences; about a sixth were seen once. These patients, aged 18 to 65, had recently diagnosed hyperthyroidism lasting under 2 months. This clonotype has a count of ten or more. The antigen is not known. Sequenced sample: blood. The chain is built from TRBV5-1 and TRBJ2-7; TRBD1 aligns across 8 bases. This receptor was taken from a woman aged 25 to 39 with Graves' hyperthyroidism. The CDR3 here is CASSLSRGDRLYEQYF. In nucleotides, the CDR3 is TGCGCCAGCAGCTTATCGAGGGGGGACAGGCTCTACGAGCAGTACTTC.